This paragraph covers one TCR beta chain sequence. This sample was included in a study of blood T cell repertoires in COVID-19. Repertoires were generated with immunoSEQ multiplex PCR, while TCRdb's copy carries only in-frame clones and drops some. Here the sample spans about 60,000 clones, 65% to 85% being singletons. This CDR3 has 16 residues. Trimming removed 5 bases at V and 4 bases at J, with 20 bases between. The germline V gene has CDR1 MNHEY and CDR2 SMNVEV (reference sequence). This chain connects TRBV27 to TRBJ1-2; D call uncertain. The receptor was isolated from a human donor in a cohort sampled during active COVID-19. The sample was peripheral blood. The CDR3 loop is CASSATAGVTIYGYTF. DNA of the CDR3: TGTGCCAGCAGTGCAACGGCCGGGGTGACCATCTATGGCTACACCTTC.